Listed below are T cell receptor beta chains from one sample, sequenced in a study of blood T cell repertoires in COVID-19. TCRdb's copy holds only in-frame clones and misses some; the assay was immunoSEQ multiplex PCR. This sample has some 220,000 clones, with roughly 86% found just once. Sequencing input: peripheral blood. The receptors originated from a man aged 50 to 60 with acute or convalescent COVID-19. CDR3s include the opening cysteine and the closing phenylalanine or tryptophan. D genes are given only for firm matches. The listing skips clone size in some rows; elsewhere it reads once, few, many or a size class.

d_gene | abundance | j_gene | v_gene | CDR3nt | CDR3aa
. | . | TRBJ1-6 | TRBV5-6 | TGTGCCAGCAGCACGGGAGAAGGTTCACCCCTCCACTTT | CASSTGEGSPLHF
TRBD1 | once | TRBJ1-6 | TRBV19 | TGTGCCGGACGGGGACAGGGAGATTCACCCCTCCACTTT | CAGRGQGDSPLHF
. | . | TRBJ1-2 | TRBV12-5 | TGTGCTAGTGGTTTAGATCTTGGAGACGGGGGCTACACCTTC | CASGLDLGDGGYTF
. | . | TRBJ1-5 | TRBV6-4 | TGTGCCAGCAGTGAATGGGCCGGGGGAAATCAGCCCCAGCATTTT | CASSEWAGGNQPQHF
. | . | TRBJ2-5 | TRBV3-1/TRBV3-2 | TGTGCCAGCAAACTACTAGAAAAAGAGACCCAGTACTTC | CASKLLEKETQYF
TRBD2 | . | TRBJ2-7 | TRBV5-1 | TGCGCCAGCAGCTTGGCTTCTGGCGGGAGGGCCTACGAGCAGTACTTC | CASSLASGGRAYEQYF
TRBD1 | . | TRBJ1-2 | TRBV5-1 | TGCGCCAGCAGCTCCGCAGGACAGGTTAGCTATGGCTACACCTTC | CASSSAGQVSYGYTF
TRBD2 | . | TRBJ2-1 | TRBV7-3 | TGTGCCAGCAGCAACCCTGGGGGGGGCAATGAGCAGTTCTTC | CASSNPGGGNEQFF
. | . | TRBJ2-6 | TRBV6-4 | TGTGCCAGCACCGACTGGGGTGGCAGGGTGGCCCTCTCTGGGGCCAACGTCCTGACTTTC | CASTDWGGRVALSGANVLTF
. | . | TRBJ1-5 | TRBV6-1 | TGTGCCAGCAGTGAATCTTTTGGCCAGGGGACCTATCAGCCCCAGCATTTT | CASSESFGQGTYQPQHF
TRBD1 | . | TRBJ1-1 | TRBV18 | TGTGCCAGCTCACCCCCCGGGACAGGGAATATGAACACTGAAGCTTTCTTT | CASSPPGTGNMNTEAFF
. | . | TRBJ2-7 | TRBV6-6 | TGTGCCAGCAGTATAGCTACGGTGCAGTACTTC | CASSIATVQYF
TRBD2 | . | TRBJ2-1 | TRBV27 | TGTGCCAGCCGACTAGCGTCCTACAATGAGCAGTTCTTC | CASRLASYNEQFF
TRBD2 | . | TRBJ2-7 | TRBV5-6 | TGTGCCAGCAGCTTGAACGGCCTAGCGGGATTCGGCGCGTACGAGCAGTACTTC | CASSLNGLAGFGAYEQYF
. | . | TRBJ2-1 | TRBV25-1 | TGTGCCAGCAGCAGGTTGGCGGGTCAATCCTACAATGAGCAGTTCTTC | CASSRLAGQSYNEQFF
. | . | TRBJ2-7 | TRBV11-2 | TGTGCCAGCAGCCCGTCGTGGGGGCTGAACTACGAGCAGTACTTC | CASSPSWGLNYEQYF
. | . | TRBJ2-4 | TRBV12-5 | TGTGCTAGTGGTTTGCAGGGGAGGGACATTCAGTACTTC | CASGLQGRDIQYF
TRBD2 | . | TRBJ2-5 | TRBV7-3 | TGTGCCAGCAGCCCGACTAGCGGGGGGGCAGAGACCCAGTACTTC | CASSPTSGGAETQYF
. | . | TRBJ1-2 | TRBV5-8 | TGTGCCAGCAGCTTACAGGGCACCCAAGGATTCTATGGCTACACCTTC | CASSLQGTQGFYGYTF
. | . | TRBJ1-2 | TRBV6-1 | TGTGCCAGCAGTGATTATACTCCGGTGAACTATGGCTACACCTTC | CASSDYTPVNYGYTF
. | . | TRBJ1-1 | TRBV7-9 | TGTGCCAGCAGAGCATGGGGGACTGCGGGGACTGAAGCTTTCTTT | CASRAWGTAGTEAFF
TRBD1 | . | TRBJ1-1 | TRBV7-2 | TGTGCCAGCAGCGCGGGACAGGGGAGCACTGAAGCTTTCTTT | CASSAGQGSTEAFF
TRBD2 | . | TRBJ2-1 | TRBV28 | TGTGCCAGCAGTTCGGGACTAGCGGGAGGGATGGGATGGTCCTACAATGAGCAGTTCTTC | CASSSGLAGGMGWSYNEQFF
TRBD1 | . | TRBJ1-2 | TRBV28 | TGTGCCAGCAGTCCGTGGGGGACAGGGGGCGAAGCTAACTATGGCTACACCTTC | CASSPWGTGGEANYGYTF
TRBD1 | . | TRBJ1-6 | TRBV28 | TGTGCCAGCAGTTCAGGGGGTTCACCCCTCCACTTT | CASSSGGSPLHF
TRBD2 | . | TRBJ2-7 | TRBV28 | TGTGCCAGCAGTTTTGAAACTAGCGGAGGAGCCTACGAGCAGTACTTC | CASSFETSGGAYEQYF